The 7 T cell receptor beta chains presented below share a single source sample, sequenced in a study of blood T cell repertoires in COVID-19. Here immunoSEQ multiplex PCR was the method, and the copy in TCRdb shows in-frame clones only, minus some. This sample carries 70,000 or so clones, roughly 90% of them seen once, and the ten largest clones take approximately 6.4%. Sequenced input: peripheral blood. The receptor source for this set is a woman aged 45-65 years with acute or convalescent COVID-19.

The V call is TRBV6-5, the J call TRBJ2-1; a weak D match, TRBD2 (6 bases). CDR1 and CDR2 (germline): MNHEY, SVGAGI. The CDR3 covers 11 residues. Trimming cost V 6 bases and J 10 bases, with 10 bases left between them. Written as DNA, the CDR3 is TGTGCCAGCAGCCACGGAGGGGAGCAGTTCTTC. Its protein product is CASSHGGEQFF.

This rearrangement joins TRBV10-3 to TRBJ2-3, with 9 nucleotides matching TRBD2. Germline loops: CDR1 ENHRY, CDR2 SYGVKD. V shed 3 bases, J shed 1 base, and the junction held 2 bases outside the gene matches. CDR3 length equals 15 residues. Here the CDR3 DNA reads TGTGCCATCAGTGACCCTAGCGGGGGCACAGATACGCAGTATTTT. This encodes CAISDPSGGTDTQYF.

The chain employs TRBV5-4 and TRBJ1-6; D gene uncertain. The V gene's germline CDR1 is SGHNT and CDR2 YYREEE (reference sequence). The V end lost 2 bases, the J end lost 8 bases, and 11 bases lay between the germline ends. This CDR3 is 14 amino acids long. The CDR3 reads CASSFGRRDSPLHF. The CDR3 nucleotides are TGTGCCAGCAGCTTCGGGAGAAGGGATTCACCCCTCCACTTT.

The V gene is TRBV11-2, the J gene TRBJ2-2, with TRBD2 matching 7 bases. This CDR3 comprises 15 residues. With 6 bases clipped from V and 6 bases from J, the junction kept 10 bases outside the gene matches. Looked up from germline, CDR1 is SGHAT and CDR2 is FQNNGV. In DNA form, the CDR3 reads TGTGCCAGCAGGTTCGCGGGCGGGAGTTCCGGGGAGCTGTTTTTT. It specifies CASRFAGGSSGELFF.

The sample holds a few counts of this clone. The V call is TRBV3-1 (or the pseudogene TRBV3-2), the J call TRBJ1-2; the D is unclear. CDR3 length equals 14 residues. Trimming shortened V by 2 bases and J by 8 bases, and 15 bases separated the two germline ends. The germline V gene has CDR1 LGHDT and CDR2 YNNKEL (reference sequence). In DNA, the CDR3 is TGTGCCAGCAGCCAACTGGACTCTCCGGGGGGCTACACCTTC. Translation: CASSQLDSPGGYTF.

J is TRBJ1-1 and V is TRBV6-2 or TRBV6-3; TRBD1 matches 7 bases. Trimming took 2 bases from V and 10 from J; bases not matched to a gene: 1. The CDR3 spans 11 residues. Per germline, CDR1 MNHEY and CDR2 SVGEGT. In nucleotides, the CDR3 is TGTGCCAGCAGTTACCCAGGGGGAGCTTTCTTT. Its translation is CASSYPGGAFF.

The rearrangement joins TRBV5-1 to TRBJ1-1, with D hard to call. Trimming cost V 6 bases and J 4 bases, with 16 bases left between them. The CDR3 sequence is 14 residues long. The germline gives CDR1 SGHRS, CDR2 YFSETQ. CDR3 coding DNA: TGCGCCAGCACTACCCCCGAAGGCGGCACTGAAGCTTTCTTT. It specifies CASTTPEGGTEAFF.